This T cell receptor (beta chain) was sequenced in a study of blood T cell repertoires in COVID-19. Study at large: Acute-phase and convalescent COVID-19 samples originated in the United States, Italy and Spain. In each case, the material was cDNA or gDNA derived from T cells, B-cell-depleted T cells, or PBMCs.

The CDR3 totals 14 residues. Trimming removed 0 bases from V and 11 bases from J, with 16 bases in between. Germline V gene sequence: CDR1 LGHNA, CDR2 YSLEER. Study processing details: Reference gene primer amplification gave estimated nucleated cell counts. Only in-frame clones appear in the TCRdb table, and some are missing; sequencing was by immunoSEQ multiplex PCR. The V and J calls and the clone size are those of that table, but D and trimming were determined from the DNA. The sample shows under 200,000 clones, 79% of them seen only once. In this sample, this clone turned up a few times. The rearrangement links TRBV4-3 to TRBJ1-1; D possibly corresponds to TRBD1 (6 bases). The TCR originated in a man in his sixties with active or convalescent COVID-19. The sequencing sample was made of peripheral blood. The CDR3 is CASSQDRSKGVAFF. Written as DNA, the CDR3 is TGCGCCAGCAGCCAAGATCGGAGTAAGGGGGTGGCTTTCTTT.